These T cell receptor beta chains were read from a single sample in a study of metastatic and nonmetastatic thyroid tumors. TCRdb ran MiXCR on the PCR reads. The sample has about 39,000 clones, approximately 17% seen once; the top ten hold roughly 13%. What was sequenced was tumor tissue. The receptors derive from a female donor with papillary thyroid cancer or a benign thyroid nodule (not recorded which). Some clones in this sample may be carry-over from other donors' samples. The CDR3 runs from the conserved cysteine through the conserved F or W. Fields, in order: J gene, D gene, V gene, clone size, CDR3 protein, CDR3 DNA. D genes are given only for firm matches. Not every row has a clone size; where given, it reads once, few, many or a size class.

>TRBJ2-1|-|TRBV5-8|many
CASSVGTGSYNEQFF
TGTGCCAGCAGCGTCGGGACGGGGTCCTACAATGAGCAGTTCTTC
>TRBJ1-2|TRBD1|TRBV20-1|many
CSAPSNRGANYGYTF
TGCAGTGCTCCTTCTAACAGGGGAGCTAACTATGGCTACACCTTC
>TRBJ2-1|-|TRBV20-1|-
CSASLLVGMSDYNEQFF
TGCAGTGCTAGTCTCCTAGTGGGGATGTCGGACTACAATGAGCAGTTCTTC
>TRBJ1-4|-|TRBV7-9|many
CASSLDGGRRKLF
TGTGCCAGCAGCTTAGACGGGGGACGGAGGAAGCTTTTT
>TRBJ2-5|-|TRBV27|medium-sized
CASSSPGHRQETQYF
TGTGCCAGCAGTTCACCGGGACACAGACAAGAGACCCAGTACTTC
>TRBJ1-5|-|TRBV4-1|-
CASSQVLGGGNQPQHF
TGCGCCAGCAGCCAAGTTCTGGGAGGGGGCAATCAGCCCCAGCATTTT
>TRBJ2-4|-|TRBV6-1|many
CASSEWPENIQYF
TGTGCCAGCAGTGAATGGCCAGAAAACATTCAGTACTTC
>TRBJ2-4|-|TRBV11-1|many
CASSNAPGTNDPSNIQYF
TGTGCCAGCAGCAACGCACCCGGGACAAATGACCCTTCAAACATTCAGTACTTC
>TRBJ1-1|-|TRBV24-1|many
CATSDPASSTEAFF
TGTGCCACCAGTGATCCTGCCTCGTCGACTGAAGCTTTCTTT
>TRBJ2-7|TRBD1|TRBV4-2|many
CASSQLSQTGANEQYF
TGTGCCAGCAGCCAACTATCACAGACAGGGGCTAACGAGCAGTACTTC
>TRBJ1-4|TRBD1|TRBV11-2|many
CASSSLRGDEKLFF
TGTGCCAGCAGCTCCCTCAGGGGGGACGAAAAACTGTTTTTT
>TRBJ2-7|TRBD2|TRBV28|-
CASSLPSSGLAGAQDEQYF
TGTGCCAGCAGTTTACCATCGTCGGGACTAGCGGGAGCCCAGGACGAGCAGTACTTC
>TRBJ1-1|TRBD1|TRBV25-1|-
CASGAHRGRALF
TGTGCCAGCGGTGCCCACAGGGGGCGAGCTTTATTT
>TRBJ2-7|-|TRBV13|many
CASSRRDLLGDEQYF
TGTGCCAGCAGTCGGAGGGACCTCCTGGGGGACGAGCAGTACTTC
>TRBJ2-1|-|TRBV20-1|-
CSATGPSGMRQFF
TGCAGTGCTACTGGACCTAGTGGAATGCGGCAGTTCTTC
>TRBJ2-7|TRBD1|TRBV12-3/TRBV12-4|-
CASSLRQGASEQYF
TGTGCCAGCAGTTTACGGCAGGGGGCATCCGAGCAGTACTTC
>TRBJ1-6|TRBD1|TRBV12-3/TRBV12-4|many
CASSSTRRTGMHSPLHF
TGTGCCAGCAGCTCAACAAGAAGGACAGGCATGCATTCACCCCTCCACTTT
>TRBJ2-1|-|TRBV7-9|many
CASSLTGGQYNEQFF
TGTGCCAGCAGCTTGACCGGGGGCCAGTACAATGAGCAGTTCTTC
>TRBJ1-4|-|TRBV18|many
CASSPGINEKLFF
TGTGCCAGCTCACCGGGGATTAATGAAAAACTGTTTTTT
>TRBJ2-7|TRBD1|TRBV13|many
CASSFSGTGSGLVREQYF
TGTGCCAGCAGCTTCTCCGGGACAGGGTCGGGGTTAGTGCGCGAGCAGTACTTC
>TRBJ1-4|-|TRBV25-1|many
CASRTSKVGLSYEKLFF
TGTGCCAGCAGAACCTCTAAGGTGGGACTGAGTTATGAAAAACTGTTTTTT
>TRBJ2-3|-|TRBV5-1|many
CASSKQVSTDTQYF
TGCGCCAGCAGCAAGCAAGTTAGCACAGATACGCAGTATTTT
>TRBJ1-2|-|TRBV19|-
CASSGVAGYTF
TGTGCCAGTTCAGGGGTGGCTGGCTACACCTTC
>TRBJ1-2|-|TRBV19|-
CASSSLAIGDPNYGYTF
TGTGCCAGTAGTTCACTAGCGATCGGGGACCCAAACTATGGCTACACCTTC
>TRBJ1-2|-|TRBV7-2|many
CASTTEANYGYTF
TGTGCCAGCACGACGGAAGCTAACTATGGCTACACCTTC
>TRBJ2-1|-|TRBV3-1|many
CASSRRHPSYNEQFF
TGTGCCAGCAGCCGACGTCACCCCTCCTACAATGAGCAGTTCTTC
>TRBJ1-2|-|TRBV19|many
CASSIVARVSGYTF
TGTGCCAGTAGTATAGTTGCCAGGGTGAGTGGCTACACCTTC
>TRBJ1-1|-|TRBV6-5|few
CASSYSRQTEAFF
TGTGCCAGCAGCTACTCTAGACAGACCGAAGCTTTCTTT
>TRBJ2-1|-|TRBV11-2|many
CASSFSGTQLAEQFF
TGCGCCAGCAGCTTCTCCGGGACACAGCTTGCGGAGCAGTTCTTC
>TRBJ1-2|-|TRBV11-1|many
CASSFSSHGVVGPNYGYTF
TGTGCCAGCAGCTTCTCTTCCCACGGGGTAGTGGGCCCCAACTATGGCTACACCTTC
>TRBJ2-7|-|TRBV7-2|-
CASSLASPGARYEQYF
TGTGCCAGCAGCTTAGCGTCCCCGGGGGCGCGGTACGAGCAGTACTTC
>TRBJ2-5|-|TRBV20-1|many
CSASRGREETQYF
TGCAGTGCTTCCAGGGGAAGGGAAGAGACCCAGTACTTC
>TRBJ1-3|-|TRBV7-8|-
CASMKRAAGNTIYF
TGTGCCAGTATGAAAAGGGCCGCAGGAAACACCATATATTTT
>TRBJ2-5|TRBD1|TRBV12-3/TRBV12-4|many
CASSSLAGQGQETQYF
TGTGCCAGCAGTTCCCTCGCCGGACAGGGCCAAGAGACCCAGTACTTC
>TRBJ1-6|-|TRBV4-1|many
CASSLVWGIRSPLHF
TGCGCCAGCAGCCTCGTGTGGGGGATTCGTTCACCCCTCCACTTT
>TRBJ2-2|-|TRBV9|-
CASSGLDSPSHTGELFF
TGTGCCAGCAGCGGCCTGGACAGTCCCTCCCACACCGGGGAGCTGTTTTTT
>TRBJ2-2|-|TRBV3-1|-
CASSQWVPGELFF
TGTGCCAGCAGCCAATGGGTACCCGGGGAGCTGTTTTTT
>TRBJ2-1|-|TRBV6-1|many
CASGESGTFYNEQFF
TGTGCCAGCGGGGAAAGCGGGACATTCTACAATGAGCAGTTCTTC
>TRBJ2-7|-|TRBV7-9|-
CASSPMTWSFFEQYF
TGTGCCAGCAGCCCTATGACATGGTCTTTCTTCGAGCAGTACTTC
>TRBJ2-7|-|TRBV5-6|-
CASSFFGDNLYEQYF
TGTGCCAGCAGCTTCTTCGGGGACAATCTCTACGAGCAGTACTTC
>TRBJ1-1|TRBD1|TRBV3-1|few
CASSRGDREAFF
TGTGCCAGCAGCCGGGGGGACAGAGAAGCTTTCTTT